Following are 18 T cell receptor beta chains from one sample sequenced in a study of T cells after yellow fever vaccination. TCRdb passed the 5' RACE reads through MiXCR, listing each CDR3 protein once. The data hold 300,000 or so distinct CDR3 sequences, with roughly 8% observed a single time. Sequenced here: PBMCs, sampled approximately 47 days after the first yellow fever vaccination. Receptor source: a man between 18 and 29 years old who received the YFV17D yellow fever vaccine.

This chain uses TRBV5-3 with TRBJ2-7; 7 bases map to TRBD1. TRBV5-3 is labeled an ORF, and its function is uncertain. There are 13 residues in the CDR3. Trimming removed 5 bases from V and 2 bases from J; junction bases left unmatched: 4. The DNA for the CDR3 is TGTGCCAGAAGGGCCGGGACAGCCTACGAGCAGTACTTC. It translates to CARRAGTAYEQYF.

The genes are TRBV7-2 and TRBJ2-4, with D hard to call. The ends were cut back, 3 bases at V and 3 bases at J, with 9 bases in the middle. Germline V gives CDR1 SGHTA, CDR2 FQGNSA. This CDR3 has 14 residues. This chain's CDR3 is CASSFPGGKNIQYF. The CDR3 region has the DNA TGTGCCAGCAGCTTCCCCGGTGGCAAAAACATTCAGTACTTC.

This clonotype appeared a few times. The CDR3 bases are TGTGCCAGCAGGCCCGGGACAGGGTATTCACCCCTCCACTTT. As protein: CASRPGTGYSPLHF. This chain links TRBV12-3 or TRBV12-4 with TRBJ1-6; 9 positions agree with TRBD1. The J segment lost 8 bases and the V segment lost 6 bases, leaving 5 bases of the junction unmatched. This CDR3 contains 14 residues.

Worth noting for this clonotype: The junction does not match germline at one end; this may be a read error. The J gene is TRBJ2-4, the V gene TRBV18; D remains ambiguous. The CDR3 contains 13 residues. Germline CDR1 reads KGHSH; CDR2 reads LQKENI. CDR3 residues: CASSLVSNNIQYF. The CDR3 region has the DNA TGTGCCAGCTCCCTCGTTTCCAATAACATTCAGTACTTC.

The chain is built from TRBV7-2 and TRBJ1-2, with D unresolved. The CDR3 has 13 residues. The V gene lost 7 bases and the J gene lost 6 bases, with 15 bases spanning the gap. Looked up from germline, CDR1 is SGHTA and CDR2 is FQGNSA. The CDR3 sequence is CASNLPLAHGYTF. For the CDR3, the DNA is TGTGCCAGCAACCTCCCCTTGGCCCATGGCTACACCTTC.

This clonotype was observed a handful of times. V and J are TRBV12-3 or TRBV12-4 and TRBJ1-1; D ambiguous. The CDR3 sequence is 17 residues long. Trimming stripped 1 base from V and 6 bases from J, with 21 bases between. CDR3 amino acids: CASSLDQPRIVWPEAFF. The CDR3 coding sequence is TGTGCCAGCAGTTTAGACCAGCCACGTATAGTGTGGCCTGAAGCTTTCTTT.

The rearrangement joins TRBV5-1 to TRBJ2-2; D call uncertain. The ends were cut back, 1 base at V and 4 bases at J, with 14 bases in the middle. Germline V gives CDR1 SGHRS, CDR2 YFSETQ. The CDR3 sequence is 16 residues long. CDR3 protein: CASSLPAGDFTGELFF. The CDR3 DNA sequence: TGCGCCAGCAGCTTGCCCGCAGGAGACTTCACCGGGGAGCTGTTTTTT.

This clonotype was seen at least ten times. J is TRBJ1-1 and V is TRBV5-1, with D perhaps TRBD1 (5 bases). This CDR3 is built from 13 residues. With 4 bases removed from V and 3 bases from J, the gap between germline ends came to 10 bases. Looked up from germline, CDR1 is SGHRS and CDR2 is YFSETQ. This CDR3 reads CASSGDGYTEAFF. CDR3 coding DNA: TGCGCCAGCAGCGGGGACGGGTACACTGAAGCTTTCTTT.

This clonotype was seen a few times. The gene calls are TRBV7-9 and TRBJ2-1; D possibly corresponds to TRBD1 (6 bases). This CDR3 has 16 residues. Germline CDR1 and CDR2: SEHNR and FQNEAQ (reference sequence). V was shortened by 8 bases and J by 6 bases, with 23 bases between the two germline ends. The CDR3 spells CASFIATGKFRNEQFF. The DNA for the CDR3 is TGTGCCAGCTTCATCGCTACAGGGAAATTTCGCAATGAGCAGTTCTTC.

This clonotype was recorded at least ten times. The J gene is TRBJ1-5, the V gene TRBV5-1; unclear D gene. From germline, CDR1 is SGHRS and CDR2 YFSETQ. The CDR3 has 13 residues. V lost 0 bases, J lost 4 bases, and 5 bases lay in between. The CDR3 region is CASSLGLNQPQHF. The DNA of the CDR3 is TGCGCCAGCAGCTTGGGTCTTAATCAGCCCCAGCATTTT.

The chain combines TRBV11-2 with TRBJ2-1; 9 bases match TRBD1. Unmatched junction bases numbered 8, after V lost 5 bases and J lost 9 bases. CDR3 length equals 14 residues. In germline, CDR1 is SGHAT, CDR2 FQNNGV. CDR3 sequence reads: CASSPGDRVSEQFF. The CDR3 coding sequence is TGTGCCAGCAGCCCGGGGGACAGGGTTAGTGAGCAGTTCTTC.

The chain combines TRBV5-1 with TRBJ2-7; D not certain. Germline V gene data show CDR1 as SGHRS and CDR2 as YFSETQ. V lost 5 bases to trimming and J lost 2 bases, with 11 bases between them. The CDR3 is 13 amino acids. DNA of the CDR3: TGCGCCAGCAGTCTCACTCCGGCCTACGAGCAGTACTTC. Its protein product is CASSLTPAYEQYF.

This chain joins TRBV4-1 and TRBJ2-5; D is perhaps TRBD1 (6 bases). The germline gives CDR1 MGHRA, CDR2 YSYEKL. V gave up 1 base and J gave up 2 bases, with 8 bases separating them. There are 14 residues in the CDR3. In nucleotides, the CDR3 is TGCGCCAGCAGCCAAGTTGGACAGCAAGAGACCCAGTACTTC. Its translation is CASSQVGQQETQYF.

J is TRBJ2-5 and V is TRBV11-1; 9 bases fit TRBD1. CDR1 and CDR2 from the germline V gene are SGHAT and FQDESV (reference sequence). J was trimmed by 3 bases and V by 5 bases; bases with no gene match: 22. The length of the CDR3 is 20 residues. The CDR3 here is CASSTQVGQGIKKVEETQYF. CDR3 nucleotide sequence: TGTGCCAGCAGCACCCAAGTGGGACAGGGTATAAAGAAAGTGGAAGAGACCCAGTACTTC.

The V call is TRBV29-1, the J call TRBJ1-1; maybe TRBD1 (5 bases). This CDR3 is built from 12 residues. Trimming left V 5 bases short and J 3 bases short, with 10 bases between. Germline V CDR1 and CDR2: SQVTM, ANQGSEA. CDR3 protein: CSVTLGDTEAFF. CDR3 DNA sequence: TGCAGCGTTACGTTAGGGGACACTGAAGCTTTCTTT.

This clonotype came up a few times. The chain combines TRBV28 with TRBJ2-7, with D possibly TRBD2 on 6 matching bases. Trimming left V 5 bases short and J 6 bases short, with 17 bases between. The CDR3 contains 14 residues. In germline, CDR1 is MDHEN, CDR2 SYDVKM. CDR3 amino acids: CASSPRTIGGEQYV. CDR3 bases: TGTGCCAGCAGTCCTAGGACTATCGGTGGCGAGCAGTACGTC.

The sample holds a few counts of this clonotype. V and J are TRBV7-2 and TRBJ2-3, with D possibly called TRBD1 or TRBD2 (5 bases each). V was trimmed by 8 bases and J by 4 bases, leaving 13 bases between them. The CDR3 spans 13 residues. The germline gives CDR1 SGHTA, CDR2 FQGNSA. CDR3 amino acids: CASSFLGADTQYF. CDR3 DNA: TGTGCCAGCTCGTTCTTGGGGGCAGATACGCAGTATTTT.

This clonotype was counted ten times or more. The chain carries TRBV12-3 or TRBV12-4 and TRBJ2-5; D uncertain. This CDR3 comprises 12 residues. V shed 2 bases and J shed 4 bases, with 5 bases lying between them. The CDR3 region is CASSLNGETQYF. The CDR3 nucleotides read TGTGCCAGCAGTTTAAACGGAGAGACCCAGTACTTC.